This entry lists 19 T cell receptor beta chains sequenced from one sample in a study of shared clonotypes between healthy human individuals. The table came from immunoSEQ multiplex PCR; TCRdb's copy has only in-frame clones and leaves some out. The table shows 2 million to 2.5 million clones, with under 95% occurring only once. Specimen: naive CD4+ T cells from PBMCs. Documented subset: CD45RA+ positively selected. All receptors derive from a man aged 18 to 29 in good health. Some clones in this sample may be carry-over from other donors' samples.

The chain has TRBV7-2 and TRBJ1-5; TRBD1 might be the D (5 bases). The CDR3 spans 15 residues. Per germline, CDR1 SGHTA and CDR2 FQGNSA. Between the trimmed V and J ends, which lost 2 bases and 0 bases, there was a span of 8 bases. For the CDR3, the DNA is TGTGCCAGCAGCTTATTCAGGGATAGCAATCAGCCCCAGCATTTT. Translation gives CASSLFRDSNQPQHF.

The rearrangement uses TRBV6-5 and TRBJ1-5; D unclear. CDR1 is MNHEY and CDR2 is SVGAGI in the germline V gene. CDR3 size: 14 residues. V dropped 4 bases and J dropped 4 bases, with 11 bases sitting between them. CDR3 coding DNA: TGTGCCAGCAGTTCCGGACGTATGAATCAGCCCCAGCATTTT. Translation: CASSSGRMNQPQHF.

This clone was seen just once. The genes are TRBV5-5 and TRBJ2-5; D not resolved. Germline CDR1 reads SGHKS; CDR2 reads YYEKEE (reference sequence). The CDR3 totals 14 residues. The ends were cut back, 0 bases at V and 4 bases at J, with 10 bases in the middle. As DNA, the CDR3 is TGTGCCAGCAGCTTGGAGGCAGGTACAGAGACCCAGTACTTC. This encodes CASSLEAGTETQYF.

This chain's CDR3 is CASSLPSATGELFF. The CDR3 bases are TGTGCCAGCAGTTTGCCTTCGGCGACCGGGGAGCTGTTTTTT. This sequence joins TRBV28 and TRBJ2-2; D is unclear. There are 14 residues in the CDR3. V lost 3 bases to trimming and J lost 5 bases, with 10 bases between them. Per the germline V gene, CDR1 is MDHEN and CDR2 is SYDVKM.

The chain links TRBV28 to TRBJ1-2, with a possible D match to TRBD1 (6 bases). CDR1 MDHEN and CDR2 SYDVKM come from the germline V gene. The CDR3 is made up of 13 amino acids. V lost 3 bases to trimming and J lost 6 bases, with 11 bases between them. The CDR3 protein is CASSFKAGDGYTF. CDR3 nucleotide sequence: TGTGCCAGCAGTTTTAAGGCAGGGGATGGCTACACCTTC.

The V call is TRBV5-1, the J call TRBJ2-5; 8 bases map to TRBD1. With 2 bases clipped from V and 5 bases from J, the junction kept 14 bases outside the gene matches. Germline V gene sequence: CDR1 SGHRS, CDR2 YFSETQ. The CDR3 consists of 17 residues. The CDR3 loop is CASSFRQGRPSGETQYF. The CDR3 nucleotides are TGCGCCAGCAGCTTTAGACAGGGGAGACCATCGGGCGAGACCCAGTACTTC.

The table lists this clone with a count of one. This rearrangement joins TRBV29-1 to TRBJ1-4; no firm D call. Germline CDR1 SQVTM, CDR2 ANQGSEA. This CDR3 spans 13 amino acids. V was cut by 4 bases and J by 3 bases, with 9 bases left in between. CDR3: CSVGTLSNEKLFF. CDR3 nucleotide sequence: TGCAGCGTTGGAACGCTTTCTAATGAAAAACTGTTTTTT.

V usage is TRBV5-1 and J usage is TRBJ2-1; D uncertain. Germline CDR1 reads SGHRS; CDR2 reads YFSETQ. CDR3 size: 16 residues. V gave up 1 base and J gave up 6 bases, with 17 bases separating them. Written as DNA, the CDR3 is TGCGCCAGCAGCTTGCTGGCAGGTCCCCCCTTCAATGAGCAGTTCTTC. This sequence encodes CASSLLAGPPFNEQFF.

On this clone: This specimen includes other DNA sequences encoding the same CDR3. The chain joins TRBV6-1 to TRBJ1-2, with D possibly being TRBD1 (6 bases). Between the trimmed V and J ends, which lost 5 bases and 0 bases, there was a span of 13 bases. From germline, CDR1 is MNHNS and CDR2 SASEGT. This CDR3 spans 15 amino acids. This chain's CDR3 is CASSITGTANYGYTF. The CDR3 nucleotides read TGTGCCAGCAGTATTACAGGGACTGCTAACTATGGCTACACCTTC.

V usage is TRBV29-1 and J usage is TRBJ2-7; D is perhaps TRBD1 (6 bases). Per the germline V gene, CDR1 is SQVTM and CDR2 is ANQGSEA. V shed 4 bases and J shed 5 bases, with 9 bases lying between them. The CDR3 consists of 11 residues. For the CDR3, the DNA is TGCAGCGTTGCAGGGGACCACGAGCAGTACTTC. Residues: CSVAGDHEQYF.

A word on this clone: Other DNA sequences within the sample encode an identical CDR3. This chain links TRBV18 with TRBJ2-1; 9 bases map to TRBD2. After removal of 2 bases from V and 5 bases from J, the junction contained 4 bases not matched to a gene. The CDR3 extends over 15 amino acids. Germline V lookup: CDR1 KGHSH, CDR2 LQKENI. The CDR3 reads CASSPYSGGNNEQFF. The DNA of the CDR3 is TGTGCCAGCTCACCATATAGCGGGGGAAACAATGAGCAGTTCTTC.

This chain uses TRBV4-1 with TRBJ2-5; 11 nucleotides match TRBD1. This CDR3 contains 15 residues. V lost 6 bases, J lost 5 bases, and 8 bases stayed unmatched. Germline V gives CDR1 MGHRA, CDR2 YSYEKL. The CDR3 here is CASRGTGGRAETQYF. The DNA for the CDR3 is TGCGCCAGCAGGGGGACAGGGGGACGGGCGGAGACCCAGTACTTC.

V gene TRBV14 combines with J gene TRBJ1-2, with TRBD1 as a possible D gene (6 bases). Trimming removed 4 bases at V and 8 bases at J, with 20 bases between. The CDR3 has 15 amino acids. Germline V gene lookup returns CDR1 SGHDN and CDR2 FVKESK. The CDR3 loop is CASSPLQYRDGGYTF. In DNA, the CDR3 is TGTGCCAGCAGCCCTCTCCAATACAGGGACGGCGGCTACACCTTC.

In nucleotides, the CDR3 is TGCGCCAGCAGCCGCGGCGGGACTAGCCAAGAGACCCAGTACTTC. Translated, it gives CASSRGGTSQETQYF. The chain recombines TRBV5-1 with TRBJ2-5, with 8 bases fitting TRBD2. Germline V CDR1 and CDR2: SGHRS, YFSETQ. Losses at the gene ends were 4 bases for V and 1 base for J; bases not matched to a gene: 6. The CDR3 covers 15 residues.

This chain links TRBV5-6 with TRBJ1-4; D remains ambiguous. Germline values: CDR1 SGHDT, CDR2 YYEEEE. Between the trimmed V and J ends, which lost 0 bases and 4 bases, there was a span of 10 bases. The CDR3 runs 15 residues. CDR3 protein: CASSLVGVDNEKLFF. The CDR3 DNA is TGTGCCAGCAGCTTGGTTGGGGTGGATAATGAAAAACTGTTTTTT.

This chain uses TRBV9 with TRBJ2-1; D is uncertain. V lost 0 bases, J lost 6 bases, and 13 bases lay in between. The V gene's germline CDR1 is SGDLS and CDR2 YYNGEE. This CDR3 has 15 amino acids. DNA of the CDR3: TGTGCCAGCAGCGTAGGGTCCTTTGAAGGCAATGAGCAGTTCTTC. Translation gives CASSVGSFEGNEQFF.

V is TRBV28 and J is TRBJ1-1; D perhaps matches TRBD1 (5 bases). V was shortened by 5 bases and J by 3 bases, with 19 bases between the two germline ends. The length of the CDR3 is 16 residues. Germline CDR1 and CDR2: MDHEN and SYDVKM. The CDR3, as DNA: TGTGCCAGCAGTGTAGTAGGGGCCCTTGGGTACACTGAAGCTTTCTTT. Its translation: CASSVVGALGYTEAFF.

Of note for this clone: Other DNA sequences in the sample encode the same CDR3. This chain joins TRBV5-1 and TRBJ1-2; D ambiguous. The germline gives CDR1 SGHRS, CDR2 YFSETQ. The CDR3 loop spans 13 amino acids. V was cut by 0 bases and J by 7 bases, with 10 bases left in between. Here the CDR3 reads CASSLAGRSGYTF. The CDR3 DNA sequence: TGCGCCAGCAGCTTGGCTGGGAGGTCTGGCTACACCTTC. The entire variable domain, with the rest obtained from reference TRBV5-1 and TRBJ1-2, is as follows: KAGVTQTPRYLIKTRGQQVTLSCSPISGHRSVSWYQQTPGQGLQFLFEYFSETQRNKGNFPGRFSGRQFSNSRSEMNVSTLELGDSALYLCASSLAGRSGYTFGSGTRLTVV.

The genes are TRBV7-3 and TRBJ2-4; 8 bases agree with TRBD1. The V gene end was trimmed by 3 bases and the J gene end by 3 bases; junction bases not matched to a gene: 7. The germline CDR1 and CDR2 sequences are SGHTA and FQGTGA. This CDR3 has 16 residues. CDR3 nucleotides: TGTGCCAGCAGCTTGCAGGGGGCATCTGGCAAAAACATTCAGTACTTC. It is translated as CASSLQGASGKNIQYF.